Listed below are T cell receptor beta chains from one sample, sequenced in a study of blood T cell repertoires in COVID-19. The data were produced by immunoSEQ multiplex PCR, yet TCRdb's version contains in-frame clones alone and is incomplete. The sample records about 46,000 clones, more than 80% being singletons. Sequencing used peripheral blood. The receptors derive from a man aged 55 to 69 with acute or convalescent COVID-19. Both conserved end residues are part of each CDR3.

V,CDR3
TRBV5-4,CASSLGGGFRATNEKLFF
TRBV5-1,CASSPEGQLSYGYTF
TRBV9,CASSVAGGSWNEQFF
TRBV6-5,CASTAGDSSYGYTF
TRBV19,CASETGNSGNTIYF
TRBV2,CASSPGQGATNEKLFF
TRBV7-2,CASSLRSGSGGHEQFF
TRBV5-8,CASSPGTTNTGELFF
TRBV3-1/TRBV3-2,CASSPGQVDTIYF
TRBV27,CASSAGQGSEAFF
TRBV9,CASSPGGEDEQYF
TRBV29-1,CSVRGLAGFNEQFF
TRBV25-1,CASSRDRGRSGELFF
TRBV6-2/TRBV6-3,CASSNGQPNQPQHF
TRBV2,CASKIQGSGANVLTF
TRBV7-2,CASSARQNQPQHF
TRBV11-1,CASSQNTGELFF
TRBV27,CASSYGRNTGELFF
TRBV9,CASSSPVKTGLGANVLTF
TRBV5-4,CASSLGYTANYGYTF
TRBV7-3,CASRGTGDNNEQFF
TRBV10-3,CAISPQGAQYRNEQFF
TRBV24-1,CATSDLSGHNEQFF
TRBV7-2,CASSPRGGAGGYEQFF
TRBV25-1,CASSEGDRGYRQYF
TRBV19,CASQGVGYTF
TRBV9,CASSIDRGSSYNSPLHF
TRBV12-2,CASRLEPLPTDRGPSSYNEQFF
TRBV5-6,CASSLGGDQPQHF
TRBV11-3,CASSLGVGGPQETQYF